The entry below gives a single T cell receptor beta chain sequence along with its context. This specimen comes from a study of blood T cell repertoires in COVID-19. For the study at large: There were acute and convalescent COVID-19 samples, and they came from the United States, Italy and Spain. From T cells, B-cell-depleted T cells, or PBMCs came the material, which was cDNA or gDNA.

Methods used by the authors: Amplification from reference gene primers served as the basis for estimated nucleated cell counts. Repertoires were generated with immunoSEQ multiplex PCR, while TCRdb's copy carries only in-frame clones and drops some. V and J calls and clone size are given by that table; D and trimming were obtained from the DNA. This sample has over 110,000 clones, with less than 80% found just once. Germline V CDR1 and CDR2: SGHVS, FQNEAQ. Trimming removed 4 bases from V and 1 base from J, with 7 bases in between. The CDR3 totals 14 residues. The sample was peripheral blood. The sequence derives from a man aged 55 to 70 with acute or convalescent COVID-19. This chain joins TRBV7-8 and TRBJ2-2, with D uncertain. The CDR3 is CASSSRLNTGELFF. CDR3 bases: TGTGCCAGCAGCTCACGACTGAACACCGGGGAGCTGTTTTTT.